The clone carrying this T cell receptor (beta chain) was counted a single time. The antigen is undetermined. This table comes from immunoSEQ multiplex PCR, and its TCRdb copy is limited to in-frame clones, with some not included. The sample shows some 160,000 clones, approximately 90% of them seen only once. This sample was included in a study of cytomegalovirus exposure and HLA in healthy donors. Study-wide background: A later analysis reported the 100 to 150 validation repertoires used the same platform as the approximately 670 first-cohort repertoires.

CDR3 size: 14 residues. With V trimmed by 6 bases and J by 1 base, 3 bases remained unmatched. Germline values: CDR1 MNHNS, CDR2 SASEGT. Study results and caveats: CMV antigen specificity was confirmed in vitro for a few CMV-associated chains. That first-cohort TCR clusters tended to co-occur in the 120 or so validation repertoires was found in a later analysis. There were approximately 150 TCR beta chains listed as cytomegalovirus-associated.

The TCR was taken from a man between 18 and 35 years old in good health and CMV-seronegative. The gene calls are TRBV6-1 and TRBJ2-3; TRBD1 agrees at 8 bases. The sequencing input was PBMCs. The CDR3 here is CASRPTGGTDTQYF. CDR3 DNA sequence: TGTGCCAGCAGGCCGACAGGGGGCACAGATACGCAGTATTTT.